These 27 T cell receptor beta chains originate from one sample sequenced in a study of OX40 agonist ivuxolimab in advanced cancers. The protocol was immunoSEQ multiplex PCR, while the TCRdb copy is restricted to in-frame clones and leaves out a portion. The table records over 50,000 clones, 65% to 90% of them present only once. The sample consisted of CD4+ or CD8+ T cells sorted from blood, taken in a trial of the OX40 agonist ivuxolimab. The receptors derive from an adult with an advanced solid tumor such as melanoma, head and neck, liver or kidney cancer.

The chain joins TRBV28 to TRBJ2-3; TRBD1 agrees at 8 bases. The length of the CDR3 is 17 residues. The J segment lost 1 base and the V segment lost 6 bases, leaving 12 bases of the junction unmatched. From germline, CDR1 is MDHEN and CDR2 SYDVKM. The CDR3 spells CASSLRGLGQGTDTQYF. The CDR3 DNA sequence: TGTGCCAGCAGCCTACGGGGCCTGGGACAGGGCACAGATACGCAGTATTTT.

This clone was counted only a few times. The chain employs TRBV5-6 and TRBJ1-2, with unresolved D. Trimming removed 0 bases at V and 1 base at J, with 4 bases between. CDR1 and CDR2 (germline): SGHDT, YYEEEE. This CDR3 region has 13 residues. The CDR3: CASSLVGNYGYTF. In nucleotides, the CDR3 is TGTGCCAGCAGCTTGGTTGGTAACTATGGCTACACCTTC.

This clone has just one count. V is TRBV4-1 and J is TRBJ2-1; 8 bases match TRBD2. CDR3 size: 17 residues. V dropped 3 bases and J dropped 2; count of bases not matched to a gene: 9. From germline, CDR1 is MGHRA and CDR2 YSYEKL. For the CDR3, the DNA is TGCGCCAGCAGCCACGTCGACCTGGGACTAGCCTACAATGAGCAGTTCTTC. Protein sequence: CASSHVDLGLAYNEQFF.

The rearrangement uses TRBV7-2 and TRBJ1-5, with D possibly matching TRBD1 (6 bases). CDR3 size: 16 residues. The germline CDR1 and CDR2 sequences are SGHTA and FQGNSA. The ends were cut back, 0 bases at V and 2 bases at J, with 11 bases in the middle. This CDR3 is CASSLAAGAGNQPQHF. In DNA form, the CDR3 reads TGTGCCAGCAGCTTAGCGGCGGGGGCTGGCAATCAGCCCCAGCATTTT.

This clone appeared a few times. DNA of the CDR3: TGTGCCAGCAGCCGGGGCATGGCGGGCGAGACCCAGTACTTC. This sequence encodes CASSRGMAGETQYF. The chain uses TRBV6-1 and TRBJ2-5; D may be TRBD1 or TRBD2 (5 bases each). Germline V lookup: CDR1 MNHNS, CDR2 SASEGT. V was trimmed by 6 bases and J by 5 bases, leaving 16 bases between them. The CDR3 runs to 14 residues.

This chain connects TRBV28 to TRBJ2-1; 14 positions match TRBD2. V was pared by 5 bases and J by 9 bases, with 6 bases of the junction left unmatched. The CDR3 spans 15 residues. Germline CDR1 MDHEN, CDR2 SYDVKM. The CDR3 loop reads CASSRGLAGVVEQFF. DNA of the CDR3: TGTGCCAGCAGTAGGGGACTAGCGGGAGTAGTTGAGCAGTTCTTC.

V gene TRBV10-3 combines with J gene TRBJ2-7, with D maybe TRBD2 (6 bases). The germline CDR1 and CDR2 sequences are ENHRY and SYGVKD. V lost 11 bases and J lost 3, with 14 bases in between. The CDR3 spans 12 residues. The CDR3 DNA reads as TGTGCCCAGGCCGGGGAGGACTACGAGCAGTACTTC. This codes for CAQAGEDYEQYF.

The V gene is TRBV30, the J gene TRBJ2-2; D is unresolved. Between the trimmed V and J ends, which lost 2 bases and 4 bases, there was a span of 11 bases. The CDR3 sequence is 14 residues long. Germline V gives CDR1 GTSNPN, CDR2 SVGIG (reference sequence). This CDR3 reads CAWSSRQPTGELFF. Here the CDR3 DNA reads TGTGCCTGGAGTTCTCGGCAGCCCACCGGGGAGCTGTTTTTT.

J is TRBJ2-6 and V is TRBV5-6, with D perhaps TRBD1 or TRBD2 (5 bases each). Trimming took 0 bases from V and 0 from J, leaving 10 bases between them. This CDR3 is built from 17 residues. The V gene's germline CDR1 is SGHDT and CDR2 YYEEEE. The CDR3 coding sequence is TGTGCCAGCAGCTTGGTTGCAGGGACCTCTGGGGCCAACGTCCTGACTTTC. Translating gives CASSLVAGTSGANVLTF.

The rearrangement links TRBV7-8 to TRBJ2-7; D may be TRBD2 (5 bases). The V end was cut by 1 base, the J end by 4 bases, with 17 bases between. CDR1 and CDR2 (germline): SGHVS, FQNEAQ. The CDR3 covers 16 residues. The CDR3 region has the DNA TGTGCCAGCAGCTTAGAAGCCGCAGGATGGGAGTACGAGCAGTACTTC. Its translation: CASSLEAAGWEYEQYF.

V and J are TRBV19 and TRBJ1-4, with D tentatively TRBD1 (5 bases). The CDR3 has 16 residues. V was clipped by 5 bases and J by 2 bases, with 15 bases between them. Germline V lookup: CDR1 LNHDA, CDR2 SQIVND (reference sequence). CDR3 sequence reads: CASSQTAGTTNEKLFF. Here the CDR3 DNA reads TGTGCCAGTAGTCAGACGGCAGGGACGACTAATGAAAAACTGTTTTTT.

CDR3 loop: CASSQREDHNEQFF. CDR3 bases: TGCGCCAGCAGCCAACGGGAGGATCACAATGAGCAGTTCTTC. V gene TRBV4-1 combines with J gene TRBJ2-1, with 7 bases that match TRBD2. J lost 5 bases, V lost 2 bases, and 3 bases had no gene match. The CDR3 spans 14 residues. Germline V lookup: CDR1 MGHRA, CDR2 YSYEKL.

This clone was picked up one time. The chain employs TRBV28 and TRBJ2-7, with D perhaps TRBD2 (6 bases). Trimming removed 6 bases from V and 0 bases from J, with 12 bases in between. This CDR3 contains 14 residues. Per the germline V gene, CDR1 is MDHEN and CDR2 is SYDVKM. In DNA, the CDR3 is TGTGCCAGCAGGGGGGGTGGGACCTCCTACGAGCAGTACTTC. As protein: CASRGGGTSYEQYF.

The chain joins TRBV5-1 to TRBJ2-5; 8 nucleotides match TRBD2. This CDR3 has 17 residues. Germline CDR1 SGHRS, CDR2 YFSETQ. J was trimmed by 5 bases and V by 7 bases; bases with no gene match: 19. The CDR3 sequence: CASYPKRGPWQRETQYF. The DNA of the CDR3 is TGCGCCAGCTATCCCAAGCGGGGGCCCTGGCAGAGGGAGACCCAGTACTTC.

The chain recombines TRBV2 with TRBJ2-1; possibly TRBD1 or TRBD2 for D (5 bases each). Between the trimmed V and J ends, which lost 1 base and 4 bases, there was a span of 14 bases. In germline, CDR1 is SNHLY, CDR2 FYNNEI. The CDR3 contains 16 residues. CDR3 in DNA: TGTGCCAGCAGTGAAGTACGGGGTGGGGGTTACAATGAGCAGTTCTTC. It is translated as CASSEVRGGGYNEQFF.

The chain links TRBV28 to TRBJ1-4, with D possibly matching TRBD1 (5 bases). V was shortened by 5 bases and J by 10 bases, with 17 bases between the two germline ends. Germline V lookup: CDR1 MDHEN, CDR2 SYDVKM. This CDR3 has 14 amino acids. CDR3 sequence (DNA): TGTGCCAGCAGTCCTCCCCAGGGTAGAGGAAAACTGTTTTTT. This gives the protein CASSPPQGRGKLFF.

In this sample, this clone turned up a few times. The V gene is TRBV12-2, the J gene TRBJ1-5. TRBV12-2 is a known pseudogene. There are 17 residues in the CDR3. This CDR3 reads CASRLGREWYNNQPQHF. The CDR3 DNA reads TGTGCAAGTCGCTTAGGTAGGGAGTGGTATAACAATCAGCCCCAGCATTTT.

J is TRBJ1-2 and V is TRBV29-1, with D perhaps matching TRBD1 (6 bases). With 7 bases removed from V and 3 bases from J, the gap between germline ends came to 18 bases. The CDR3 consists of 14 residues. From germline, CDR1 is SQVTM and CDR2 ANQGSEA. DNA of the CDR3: TGCAGCGCCCTTACAGGGTTTGGGGACTATGGCTACACCTTC. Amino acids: CSALTGFGDYGYTF. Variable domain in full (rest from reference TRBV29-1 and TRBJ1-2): SAVISQKPSRDICQRGTSLTIQCQVDSQVTMMFWYRQQPGQSLTLIATANQGSEATYESGFVIDKFPISRPNLTFSTLTVSNMSPEDSSIYLCSALTGFGDYGYTFGSGTRLTVV.

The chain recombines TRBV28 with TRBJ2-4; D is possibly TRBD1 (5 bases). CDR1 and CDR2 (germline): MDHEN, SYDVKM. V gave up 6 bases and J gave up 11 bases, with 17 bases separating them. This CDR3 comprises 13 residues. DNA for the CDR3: TGTGCCAGCAGCTGGACAACCTTAGGCGTTCAGTACTTC. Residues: CASSWTTLGVQYF.

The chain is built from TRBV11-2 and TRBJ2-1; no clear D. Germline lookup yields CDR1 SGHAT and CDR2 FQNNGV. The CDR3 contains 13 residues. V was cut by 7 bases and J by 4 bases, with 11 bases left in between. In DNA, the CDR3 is TGTGCCAGCACCCCCCTTAAATACAATGAGCAGTTCTTC. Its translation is CASTPLKYNEQFF.

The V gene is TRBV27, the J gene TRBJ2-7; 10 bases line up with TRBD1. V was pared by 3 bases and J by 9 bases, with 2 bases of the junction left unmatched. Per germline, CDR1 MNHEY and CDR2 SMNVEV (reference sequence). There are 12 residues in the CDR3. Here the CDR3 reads CASSLGQGPQYF. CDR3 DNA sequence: TGTGCCAGCAGTTTGGGACAGGGGCCGCAGTACTTC.

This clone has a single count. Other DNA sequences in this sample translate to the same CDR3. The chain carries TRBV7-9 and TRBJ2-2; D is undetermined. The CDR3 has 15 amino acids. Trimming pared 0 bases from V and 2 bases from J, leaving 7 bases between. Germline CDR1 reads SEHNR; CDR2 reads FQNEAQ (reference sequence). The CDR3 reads CASSLAGSNTGELFF. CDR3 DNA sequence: TGTGCCAGCAGCTTAGCCGGCTCTAACACCGGGGAGCTGTTTTTT. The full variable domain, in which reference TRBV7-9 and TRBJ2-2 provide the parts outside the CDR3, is DTGVSQNPRHKITKRGQNVTFRCDPISEHNRLYWYRQTLGQGPEFLTYFQNEAQLEKSRLLSDRFSAERPKGSFSTLEIQRTEQGDSAMYLCASSLAGSNTGELFFGEGSRLTVL.

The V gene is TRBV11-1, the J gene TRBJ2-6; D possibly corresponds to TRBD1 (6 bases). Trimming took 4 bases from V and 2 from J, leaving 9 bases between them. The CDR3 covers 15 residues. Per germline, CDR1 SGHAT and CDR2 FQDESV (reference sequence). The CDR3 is CASSSGQTGANVLTF. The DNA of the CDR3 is TGTGCCAGCAGCTCCGGACAGACTGGGGCCAACGTCCTGACTTTC.

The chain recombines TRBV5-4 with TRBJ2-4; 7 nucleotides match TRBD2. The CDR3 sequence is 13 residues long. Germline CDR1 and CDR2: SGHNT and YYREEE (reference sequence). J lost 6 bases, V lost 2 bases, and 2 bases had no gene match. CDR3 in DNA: TGTGCCAGCAGCTTAAGGGAGGGAAACATTCAGTACTTC. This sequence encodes CASSLREGNIQYF.

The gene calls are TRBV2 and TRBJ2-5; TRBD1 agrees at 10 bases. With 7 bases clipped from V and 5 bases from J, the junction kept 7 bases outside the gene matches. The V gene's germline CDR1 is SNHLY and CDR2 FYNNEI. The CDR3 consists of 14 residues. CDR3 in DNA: TGTGCCAGCATTTGGGACAGGGGTGAGGAGACCCAGTACTTC. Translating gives CASIWDRGEETQYF. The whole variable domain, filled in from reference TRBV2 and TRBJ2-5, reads EPEVTQTPSHQVTQMGQEVILRCVPISNHLYFYWYRQILGQKVEFLVSFYNNEISEKSEIFDDQFSVERPDGSNFTLKIRSTKLEDSAMYFCASIWDRGEETQYFGPGTRLLVL.

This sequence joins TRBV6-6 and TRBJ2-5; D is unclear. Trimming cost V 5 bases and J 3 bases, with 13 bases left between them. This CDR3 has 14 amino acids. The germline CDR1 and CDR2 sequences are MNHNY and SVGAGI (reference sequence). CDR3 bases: TGTGCCAGCAGTCAACCAGGCTCAAAAGAGACCCAGTACTTC. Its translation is CASSQPGSKETQYF.

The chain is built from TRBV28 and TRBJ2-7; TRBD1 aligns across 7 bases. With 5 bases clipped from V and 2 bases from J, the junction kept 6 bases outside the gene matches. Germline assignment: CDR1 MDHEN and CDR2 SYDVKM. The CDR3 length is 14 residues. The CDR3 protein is CASSGPGTAYEQYF. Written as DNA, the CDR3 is TGTGCCAGCAGTGGCCCCGGGACAGCCTACGAGCAGTACTTC.